This T cell receptor beta chain was found in a study of T cells expressing NK-cell markers. Study-level information: HCMV seropositivity marked most of the eight sequenced donors; one was seronegative.

Germline CDR1 reads SGHVS; CDR2 reads FQNEAQ. The CDR3 has 16 residues. A 5'RACE template switching approach incorporating UMIs was used to make TCR beta cDNA. TCRdb reanalyzed the 5' RACE reads and collapses them to one entry per CDR3 protein, without DNA. Seen in this sample are about 460,000 distinct CDR3 sequences; the ten most common clones hold approximately 1.5%. The V gene is TRBV7-8, the J gene TRBJ2-7; the TCRdb D gene call, TRBD1, has no DNA to confirm it. This TCR came from a woman in her forties or fifties in good health. Sequenced input: blood T cells: a sorted CD56 or NKG2C T cell subset, CD4+ or CD8+ T cells, or bulk PBMC T cells (not recorded which). CDR3 loop: CASSLGTGGTWYEQYF.